This T cell receptor (beta chain) was sequenced during a study of control samples from healthy donors and cancer patients. Produced via immunoSEQ multiplex PCR; TCRdb's table is partial and in-frame only. Of about 49,000 clones in the sample, 86% were seen once. The CDR3 is made up of 13 amino acids. Germline V gene data show CDR1 as MNHEY and CDR2 as SVGAGI. J gave up 13 bases and V 6 bases, and 6 bases lay outside the gene matches. Sequencing input: PBMCs. The chain is built from TRBV6-5 and TRBJ2-1; 13 nucleotides align to TRBD2. This sequence originates from a woman aged 45 to 65 with lung cancer. The CDR3 bases are TGTGCCAGCAGGACTAGCGGGGGGCCCCAACAGTTCTTC. Translation gives CASRTSGGPQQFF.